Shown below are 5 T cell receptor beta chains from a single sample sequenced in a study of T cell responses to AZD1222 COVID-19 vaccine. Sequencing used immunoSEQ multiplex PCR; TCRdb keeps in-frame clones, though not all of them. The repertoire has around 84,000 clones, almost 90% of them found once; the top ten carry approximately 10%. The sample was peripheral blood, taken on day 0 of MenACWY control vaccination. Receptor source: an adult in good health.

The chain recombines TRBV5-4 with TRBJ1-1; D is possibly TRBD1 (5 bases). Germline-derived CDR1 and CDR2 are SGHNT and YYREEE (reference sequence). The CDR3 is 16 amino acids. Deletions cut 3 bases from V and 0 bases from J, with 15 bases between. The CDR3 DNA reads as TGTGCCAGCAGCTCGGCGAGCACGGGGCTGAACACTGAAGCTTTCTTT. Translated, it gives CASSSASTGLNTEAFF.

The rearrangement joins TRBV7-9 to TRBJ1-2; a possible D gene is TRBD1 (6 bases). The CDR3 is 14 amino acids. Between the trimmed V and J ends, which lost 5 bases and 1 base, there was a span of 11 bases. Per germline, CDR1 SEHNR and CDR2 FQNEAQ (reference sequence). Here the CDR3 reads CASSKGDNNYGYTF. DNA for the CDR3: TGTGCCAGCAGCAAAGGGGACAATAACTATGGCTACACCTTC.

This clone was counted only a few times. The chain has TRBV28 and TRBJ2-7, with 10 bases aligning to TRBD1. The V gene end was trimmed by 3 bases and the J gene end by 5 bases; junction bases not matched to a gene: 16. Germline lookup yields CDR1 MDHEN and CDR2 SYDVKM. This CDR3 is 18 amino acids long. The CDR3 protein is CASSFSWDRGAPGHEQYF. The CDR3 nucleotides read TGTGCCAGCAGTTTTTCTTGGGACAGGGGAGCCCCAGGTCACGAGCAGTACTTC.

This clone was recorded only once. J is TRBJ2-3 and V is TRBV6-2 or TRBV6-3; D gene uncertain. Germline loops: CDR1 MNHEY, CDR2 SVGEGT. V was clipped by 7 bases and J by 7 bases, with 12 bases between them. The CDR3 spans 12 residues. The CDR3 nucleotides are TGTGCCAGCACCCCCAGGCCACATACGCAGTATTTT. It is translated as CASTPRPHTQYF.

The CDR3 reads CASSLTGSRFNYGYTF. CDR3 in DNA: TGTGCCAGCAGCTTGACAGGGTCGAGGTTTAACTATGGCTACACCTTC. The rearrangement uses TRBV5-6 and TRBJ1-2; perhaps TRBD1 as D (6 bases). This CDR3 spans 16 amino acids. V lost 1 base, J lost 1 base, and 14 bases lay in between. Germline-derived CDR1 and CDR2 are SGHDT and YYEEEE.